Many counts were recorded for the clone carrying this T cell receptor beta chain. Antigen unknown. TCRdb reanalysed the 5' RACE reads using MiXCR and keeps one entry per CDR3 protein. Among some 220,000 distinct CDR3 sequences, 3.2% were seen once, and the ten largest hold approximately 3%. The data are from a study of T cells after yellow fever vaccination. Study-level background: In the case of low-cell-number fractions, SMART-Seq v4 Ultra Low Input was used for preparation.

Looked up from germline, CDR1 is KGHSH and CDR2 is LQKENI. With 6 bases removed from V and 7 bases from J, the gap between germline ends came to 10 bases. The CDR3 runs 12 residues. Notes on the study in general: Once the booster was given, most primary-vaccination clones reappeared, at around 96% for CD4 and over 75% for CD8.

V gene TRBV18 combines with J gene TRBJ2-1, with TRBD1 as a possible D gene (6 bases). The material sequenced was CD4+ T cells sorted from PBMCs, taken 10 days after the yellow fever booster vaccination. The TCR originated in a man in his late teens or twenties who received the YFV17D yellow fever vaccine. The CDR3, as DNA: TGTGCCAGCTCCCAGGACAGTAATGAGCAGTTCTTC. Its protein is CASSQDSNEQFF.